Reported below is one TCR beta chain. TCRB transcripts that were expressed got sequenced, as all of the isolated RNA had been reverse transcribed. Clones were read by immunoSEQ multiplex PCR, and TCRdb kept only the in-frame ones, dropping some. The sample has around 500,000 clones, 9.5% to 12% seen once. This sample stems from a study of beta chain features in type 1 diabetes. V was shortened by 5 bases and J by 3 bases, with 12 bases between the two germline ends. The germline V gene encodes CDR1 SEHNR and CDR2 FQNEAQ (reference sequence). The CDR3 length is 14 residues. V is TRBV7-9 and J is TRBJ2-3, with D possibly matching TRBD2 (6 bases). Sample: naive CD4+ T cells from blood. The origin of this receptor is a woman younger than 30 in good health. As DNA, the CDR3 is TGTGCCAGCAGCGTCGCGGGGTTTACAGATACGCAGTATTTT. It yields the protein CASSVAGFTDTQYF.